This TCR beta chain was observed in a study of post-analysis software for immune sequencing data. General observations from the study: Controls showed lower frequencies than patients for roughly five TRBV segments, and TRBV5-6, TRBV5-1 and TRBV20-1 were among these. When compared against controls, multiple sclerosis patients showed significantly lower normalized Chao1 diversity.

CDR3 length: 15 amino acids. The junction had 6 bases not matched to a gene; V was cut back by 0 bases and J by 8 bases. Germline V gene lookup returns CDR1 ENHRY and CDR2 SYGVKD. TCR beta cDNA libraries included unique molecular identifiers. Using its own MiXCR run on the PCR reads, TCRdb lists one record per CDR3 protein. The sample includes about 800,000 distinct CDR3 sequences, 25% to 30% of them seen just once. This clonotype turned up a few times. Its antigen remains unidentified. The J gene is TRBJ2-1, the V gene TRBV10-3, with 8 bases fitting TRBD2. The origin of this receptor is a girl aged 10 to 17 with multiple sclerosis. The specimen was blood. CDR3 sequence: CAISESDGGADEQFF. The CDR3 coding sequence is TGTGCCATCAGTGAGTCCGACGGGGGGGCCGATGAGCAGTTCTTC.